Described below is a single TCR beta chain sequence and its context. The data originate from a study of blood T cell repertoires in COVID-19. About the study: The United States, Italy and Spain provided the acute and convalescent COVID-19 samples. T cells, B-cell-depleted T cells, or PBMCs provided the cDNA or gDNA that served as material.

Trimming at V came to 7 bases and at J to 7 bases, leaving 11 bases not matched to a gene. The CDR3 consists of 14 residues. From germline, CDR1 is MNHEY and CDR2 SMNVEV (reference sequence). Using immunoSEQ multiplex PCR, the repertoire was profiled, and TCRdb retains in-frame clones only, with some absent. The table shows over 150,000 clones, with approximately 80% occurring only once. This TCR was sampled from a human donor in a cohort sampled during active COVID-19. Sequencing was performed on peripheral blood. The chain recombines TRBV27 with TRBJ2-7; 9 nucleotides agree with TRBD1. The CDR3 region has the DNA TGTGCCAGCACCCGGACAGGGGATTCGTCGGAGCAGTACTTC. The encoded protein is CASTRTGDSSEQYF.